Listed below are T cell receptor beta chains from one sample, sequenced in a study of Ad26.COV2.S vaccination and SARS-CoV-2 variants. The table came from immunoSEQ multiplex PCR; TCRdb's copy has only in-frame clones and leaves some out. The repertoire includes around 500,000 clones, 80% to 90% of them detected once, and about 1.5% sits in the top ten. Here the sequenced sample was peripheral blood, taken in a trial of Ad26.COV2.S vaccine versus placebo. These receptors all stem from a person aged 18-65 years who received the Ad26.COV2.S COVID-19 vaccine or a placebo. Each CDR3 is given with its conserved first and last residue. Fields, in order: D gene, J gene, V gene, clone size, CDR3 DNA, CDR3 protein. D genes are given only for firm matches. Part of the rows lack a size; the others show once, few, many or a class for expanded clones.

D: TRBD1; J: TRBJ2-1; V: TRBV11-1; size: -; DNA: TGTGCCAGCAGCCTGAGGGGGGGACAGGGTCACTATGAGCAGTTCTTC; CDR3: CASSLRGGQGHYEQFF
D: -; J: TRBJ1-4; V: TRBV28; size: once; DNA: TGTGCCAGCAAGGTTCTCGAAACTAATGAAAAACTGTTTTTT; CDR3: CASKVLETNEKLFF
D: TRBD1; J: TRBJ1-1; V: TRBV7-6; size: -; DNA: TGTGCCAGCAGCTCAACCCCAAAATCAAGGCAGGGGGGAACTGAAGCTTTCTTT; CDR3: CASSSTPKSRQGGTEAFF
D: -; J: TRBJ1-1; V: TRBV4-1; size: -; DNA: TGCGCCAGCAGCCAAGATTTGGGAGACACCCAGAACACTGAAGCTTTCTTT; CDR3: CASSQDLGDTQNTEAFF
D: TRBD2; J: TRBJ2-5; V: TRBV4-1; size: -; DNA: TGCGCCAGCAGCCAGGGAGGTAGCGGGGTCCAAGAGACCCAGTACTTC; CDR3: CASSQGGSGVQETQYF
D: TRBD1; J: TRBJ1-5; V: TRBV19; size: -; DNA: TGTGCCAGTAGGGGACAGGGTAATCAGCCCCAGCATTTT; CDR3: CASRGQGNQPQHF
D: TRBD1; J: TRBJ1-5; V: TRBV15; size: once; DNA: TGTGCCACCAGCAGAGAGCGGACAGGGGGCAATCAGCCCCAGCATTTT; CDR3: CATSRERTGGNQPQHF
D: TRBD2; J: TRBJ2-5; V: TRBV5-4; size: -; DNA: TGTGCTGGCAAGACTAGCGGCCAACAGACCCAGTACTTC; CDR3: CAGKTSGQQTQYF
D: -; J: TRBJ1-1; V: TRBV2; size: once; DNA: TGTGCCAGCAGTGAACGAGGGGATGAAGCTTTCTTT; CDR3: CASSERGDEAFF
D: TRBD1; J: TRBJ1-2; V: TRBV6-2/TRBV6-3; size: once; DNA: TGTGCCAGCAGTTACCCCGGGACAGCACATTATGGCTACACCTTC; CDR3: CASSYPGTAHYGYTF
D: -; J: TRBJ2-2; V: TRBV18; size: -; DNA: TGTGCCAGCTCACCGCGGTTGGGAAGTAGTTCCCGGGAGCTGTTTTTT; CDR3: CASSPRLGSSSRELFF
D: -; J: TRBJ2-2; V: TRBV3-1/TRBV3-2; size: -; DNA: TGTGCCAGCAGCCAAGAAGCGCAGGCCGGGGAGCTGTTTTTT; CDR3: CASSQEAQAGELFF
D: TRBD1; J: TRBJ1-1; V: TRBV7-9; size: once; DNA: TGTGCCAGCAGCTTATGGCCAGGGGGATTCACTGAAGCTTTCTTT; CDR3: CASSLWPGGFTEAFF
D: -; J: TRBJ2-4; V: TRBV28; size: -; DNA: TGTGCCAGCAGTTCCGGAGCCAAAAACATTCAGTACTTC; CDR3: CASSSGAKNIQYF
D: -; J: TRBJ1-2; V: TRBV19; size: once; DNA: TGTGCCAGTAGTCCCACCCCACAGGGAGGGGATGGCTACACCTTC; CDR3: CASSPTPQGGDGYTF
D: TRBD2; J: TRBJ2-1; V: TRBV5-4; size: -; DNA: TGTGCCAGCAGCTTGGTCCGGACTAGCGGGATGGTTGAGCAGTTCTTC; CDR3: CASSLVRTSGMVEQFF
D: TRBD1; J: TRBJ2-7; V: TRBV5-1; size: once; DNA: TGCGCCAGCAGCTTCGACAGGGTGGACGAGCAGTACTTC; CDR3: CASSFDRVDEQYF
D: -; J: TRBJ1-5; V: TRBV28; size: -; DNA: TGTGCCAGCAGTTTAGACACGCCAGTCGATAGCAATCAGCCCCAGCATTTT; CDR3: CASSLDTPVDSNQPQHF
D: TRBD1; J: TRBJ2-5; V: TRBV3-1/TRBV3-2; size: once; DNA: TGTGCCAGCAGCCAACTCGACAGGGGGCGAGAGACCCAGTACTTC; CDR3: CASSQLDRGRETQYF
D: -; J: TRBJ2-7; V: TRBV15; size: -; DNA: TGTGCCACCAGCAGGGGCGGAAGCTCCTACGAGCAGTACTTC; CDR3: CATSRGGSSYEQYF